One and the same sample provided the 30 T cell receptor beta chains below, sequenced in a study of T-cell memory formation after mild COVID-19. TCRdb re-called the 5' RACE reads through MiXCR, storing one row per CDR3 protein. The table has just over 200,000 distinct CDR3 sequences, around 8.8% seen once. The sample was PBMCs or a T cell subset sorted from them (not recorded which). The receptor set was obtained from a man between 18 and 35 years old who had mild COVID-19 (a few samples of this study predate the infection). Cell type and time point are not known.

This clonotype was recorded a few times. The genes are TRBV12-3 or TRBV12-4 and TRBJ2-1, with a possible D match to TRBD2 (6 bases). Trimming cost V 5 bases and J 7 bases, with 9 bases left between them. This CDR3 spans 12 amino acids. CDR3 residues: CASSDGRNEQFF. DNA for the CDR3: TGTGCCAGCAGTGACGGGAGAAATGAGCAGTTCTTC.

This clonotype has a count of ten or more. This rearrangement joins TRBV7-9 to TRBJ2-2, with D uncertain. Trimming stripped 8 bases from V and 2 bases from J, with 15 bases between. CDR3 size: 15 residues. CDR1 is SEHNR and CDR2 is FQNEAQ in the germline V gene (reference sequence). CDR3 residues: CASGKRASNTGELFF. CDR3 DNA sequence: TGTGCCAGCGGGAAACGGGCAAGTAACACCGGGGAGCTGTTTTTT.

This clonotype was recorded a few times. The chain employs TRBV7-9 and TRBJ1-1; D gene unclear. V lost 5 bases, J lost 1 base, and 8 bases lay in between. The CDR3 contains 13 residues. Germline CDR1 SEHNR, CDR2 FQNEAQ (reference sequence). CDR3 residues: CASSVTQNTEAFF. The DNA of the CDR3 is TGTGCCAGCAGCGTTACACAGAACACTGAAGCTTTCTTT.

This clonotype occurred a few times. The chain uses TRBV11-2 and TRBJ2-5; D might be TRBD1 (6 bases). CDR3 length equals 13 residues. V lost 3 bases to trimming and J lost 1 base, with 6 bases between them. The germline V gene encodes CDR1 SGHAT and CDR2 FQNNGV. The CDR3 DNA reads TGTGCCAGCAGCTTGGGGGCCCAAGAGACCCAGTACTTC. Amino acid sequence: CASSLGAQETQYF.

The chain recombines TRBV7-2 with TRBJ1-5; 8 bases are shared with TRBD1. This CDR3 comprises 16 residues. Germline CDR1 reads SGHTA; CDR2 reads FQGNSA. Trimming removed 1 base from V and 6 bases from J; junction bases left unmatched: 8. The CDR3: CASSLVAGGEGQPQHF. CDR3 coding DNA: TGTGCCAGCAGCTTAGTGGCAGGGGGCGAGGGTCAGCCCCAGCATTTT.

In DNA, the CDR3 is TGTGCCAGCAGTGCGCTTCCTGGGCGGGGGAGCTCCTACAATGAGCAGTTCTTC. This sequence encodes CASSALPGRGSSYNEQFF. The chain is built from TRBV12-3 or TRBV12-4 and TRBJ2-1; 7 positions match TRBD2. After removal of 5 bases from V and 0 bases from J, the junction contained 13 bases not matched to a gene. CDR3 length: 18 residues.

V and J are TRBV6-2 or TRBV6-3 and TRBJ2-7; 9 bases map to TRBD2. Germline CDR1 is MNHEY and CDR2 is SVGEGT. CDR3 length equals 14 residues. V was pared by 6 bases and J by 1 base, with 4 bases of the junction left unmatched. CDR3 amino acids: CASRRRGGSYEQYV. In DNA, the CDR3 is TGTGCCAGCAGAAGGCGGGGGGGATCCTACGAGCAGTACGTC.

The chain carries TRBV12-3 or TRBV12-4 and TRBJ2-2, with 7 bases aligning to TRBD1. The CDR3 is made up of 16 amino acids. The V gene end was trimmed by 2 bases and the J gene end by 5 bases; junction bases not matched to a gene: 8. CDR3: CASSLNRGRGTGELFF. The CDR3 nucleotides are TGTGCCAGCAGTTTAAACAGGGGAAGGGGGACCGGGGAGCTGTTTTTT.

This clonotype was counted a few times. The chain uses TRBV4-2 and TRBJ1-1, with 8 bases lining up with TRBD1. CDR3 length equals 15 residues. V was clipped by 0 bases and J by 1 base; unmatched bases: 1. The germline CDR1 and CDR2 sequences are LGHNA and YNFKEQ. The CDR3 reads CASSQDTGGNTEAFF. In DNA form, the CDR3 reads TGTGCCAGCAGCCAAGATACAGGGGGGAACACTGAAGCTTTCTTT.

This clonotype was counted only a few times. CDR3: CASRALAGGPSGIQYF. The CDR3 region has the DNA TGTGCCAGCCGGGCCCTAGCGGGGGGGCCGTCGGGCATTCAGTACTTC. The chain joins TRBV6-5 to TRBJ2-4, with 12 bases identical to TRBD2. Germline V lookup: CDR1 MNHEY, CDR2 SVGAGI. CDR3 length: 16 amino acids. Trimming cost V 8 bases and J 9 bases; bases outside gene matches: 14.

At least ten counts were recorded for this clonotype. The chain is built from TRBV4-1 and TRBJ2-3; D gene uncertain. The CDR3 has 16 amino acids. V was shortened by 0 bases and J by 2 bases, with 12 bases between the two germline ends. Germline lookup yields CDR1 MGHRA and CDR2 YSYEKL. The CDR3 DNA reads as TGCGCCAGCAGCCAAGAGACGTATCCGAACACAGATACGCAGTATTTT. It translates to CASSQETYPNTDTQYF.

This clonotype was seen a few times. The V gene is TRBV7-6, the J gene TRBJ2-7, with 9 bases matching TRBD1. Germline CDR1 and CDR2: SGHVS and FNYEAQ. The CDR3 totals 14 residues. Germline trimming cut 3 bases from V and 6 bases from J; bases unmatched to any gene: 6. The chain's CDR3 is CASSFTGGRGEQYF. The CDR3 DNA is TGTGCCAGCAGCTTTACAGGGGGCCGAGGCGAGCAGTACTTC.

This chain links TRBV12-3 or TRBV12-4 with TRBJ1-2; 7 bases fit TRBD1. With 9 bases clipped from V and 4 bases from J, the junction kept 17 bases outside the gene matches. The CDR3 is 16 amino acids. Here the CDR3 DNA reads TGTGCCAGTAAACCCCGGTTCGGGACAGAGTCCTATGGCTACACCTTC. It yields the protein CASKPRFGTESYGYTF.

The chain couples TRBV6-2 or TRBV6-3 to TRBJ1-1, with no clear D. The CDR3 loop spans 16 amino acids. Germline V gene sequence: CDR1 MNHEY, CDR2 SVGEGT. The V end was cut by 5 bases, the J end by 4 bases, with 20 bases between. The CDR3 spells CASSDLGTTATTEAFF. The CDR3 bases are TGTGCCAGCAGTGACCTTGGTACGACCGCTACCACTGAAGCTTTCTTT.

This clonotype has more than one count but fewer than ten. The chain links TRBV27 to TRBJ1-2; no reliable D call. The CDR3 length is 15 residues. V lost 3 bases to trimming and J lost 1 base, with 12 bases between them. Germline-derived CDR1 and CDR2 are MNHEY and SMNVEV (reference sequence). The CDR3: CASSFGPRVNYGYTF. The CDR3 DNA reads TGTGCCAGCAGTTTCGGCCCCCGGGTTAACTATGGCTACACCTTC.

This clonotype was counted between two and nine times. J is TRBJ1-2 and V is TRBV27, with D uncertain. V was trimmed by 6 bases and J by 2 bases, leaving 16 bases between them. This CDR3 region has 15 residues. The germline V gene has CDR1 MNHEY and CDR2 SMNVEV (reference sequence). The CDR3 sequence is CASRRSDGANYGYTF. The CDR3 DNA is TGTGCCAGCAGACGATCCGACGGCGCGAACTATGGCTACACCTTC.

CDR3 protein: CASSLVTADTQYF. CDR3 nucleotide sequence: TGTGCCAGCAGCTTAGTTACGGCTGATACGCAGTATTTT. The chain employs TRBV7-2 and TRBJ2-3; D call uncertain. CDR1 is SGHTA, CDR2 FQGNSA, per germline. The CDR3 is made up of 13 amino acids. Trimming stripped 1 base from V and 6 bases from J, with 8 bases between.

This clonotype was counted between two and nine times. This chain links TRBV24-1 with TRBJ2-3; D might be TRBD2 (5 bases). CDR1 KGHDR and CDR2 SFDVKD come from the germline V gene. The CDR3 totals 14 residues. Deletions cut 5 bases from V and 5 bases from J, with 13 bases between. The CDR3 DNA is TGTGCCACCAGTGTCGGAGGTGATAAAGATACGCAGTATTTT. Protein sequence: CATSVGGDKDTQYF.

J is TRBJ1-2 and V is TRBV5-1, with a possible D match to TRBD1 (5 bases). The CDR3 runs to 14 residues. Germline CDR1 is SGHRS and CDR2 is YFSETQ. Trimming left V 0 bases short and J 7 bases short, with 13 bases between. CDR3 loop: CASSLAGPRSGYTF. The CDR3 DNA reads TGCGCCAGCAGCTTGGCGGGACCGAGAAGTGGCTACACCTTC.

CDR3 sequence: CASSPLLGDHGYTF. The CDR3 nucleotides read TGTGCCAGCTCACCACTATTAGGGGACCATGGCTACACCTTC. The chain carries TRBV18 and TRBJ1-2, with D possibly matching TRBD1 (5 bases). Germline V gene data show CDR1 as KGHSH and CDR2 as LQKENI. V was clipped by 1 base and J by 6 bases, with 12 bases between them. This CDR3 comprises 14 residues.

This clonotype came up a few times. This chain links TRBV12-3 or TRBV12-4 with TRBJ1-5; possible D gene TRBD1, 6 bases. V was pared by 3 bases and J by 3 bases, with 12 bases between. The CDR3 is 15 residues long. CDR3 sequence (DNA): TGTGCCAGCAGTTTCGGGGGGCGCGACAATCAGCCCCAGCATTTT. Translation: CASSFGGRDNQPQHF.

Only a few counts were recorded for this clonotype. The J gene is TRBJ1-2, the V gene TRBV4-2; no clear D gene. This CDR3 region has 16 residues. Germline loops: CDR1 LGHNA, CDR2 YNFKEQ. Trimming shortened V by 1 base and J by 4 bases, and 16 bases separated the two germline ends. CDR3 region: CASSQGWTPAGYGYTF. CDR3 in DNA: TGTGCCAGCAGCCAAGGGTGGACCCCTGCTGGCTATGGCTACACCTTC.

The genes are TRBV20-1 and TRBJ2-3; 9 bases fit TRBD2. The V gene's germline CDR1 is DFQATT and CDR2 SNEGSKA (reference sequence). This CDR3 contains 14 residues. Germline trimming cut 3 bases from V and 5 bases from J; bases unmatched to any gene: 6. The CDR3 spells CSARRGGAKDTQYF. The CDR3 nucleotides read TGCAGTGCTAGGCGCGGGGGGGCTAAAGATACGCAGTATTTT.

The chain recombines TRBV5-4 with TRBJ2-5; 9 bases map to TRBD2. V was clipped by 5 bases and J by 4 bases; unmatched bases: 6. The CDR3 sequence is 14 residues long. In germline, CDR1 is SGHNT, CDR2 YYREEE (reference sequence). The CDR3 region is CASSSGGGGETQYF. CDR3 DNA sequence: TGTGCCAGCAGTAGCGGCGGGGGGGGAGAGACCCAGTACTTC.

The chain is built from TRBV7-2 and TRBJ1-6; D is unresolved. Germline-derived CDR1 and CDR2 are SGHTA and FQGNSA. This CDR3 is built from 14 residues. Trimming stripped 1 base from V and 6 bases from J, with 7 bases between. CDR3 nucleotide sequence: TGTGCCAGCAGCTTAGTACAGAGTAATTCACCCCTCCACTTT. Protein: CASSLVQSNSPLHF.

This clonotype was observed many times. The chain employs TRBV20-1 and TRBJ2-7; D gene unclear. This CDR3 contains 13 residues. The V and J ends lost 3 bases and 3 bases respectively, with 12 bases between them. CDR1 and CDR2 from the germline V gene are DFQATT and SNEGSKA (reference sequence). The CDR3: CSARSYSGYEQYF. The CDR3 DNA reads TGCAGTGCTAGGTCCTATTCGGGCTACGAGCAGTACTTC.

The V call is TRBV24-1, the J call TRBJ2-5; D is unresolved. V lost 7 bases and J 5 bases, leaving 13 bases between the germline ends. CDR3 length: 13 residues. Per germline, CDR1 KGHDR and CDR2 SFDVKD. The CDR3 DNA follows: TGTGCCACCAGCCGGCAGATAGGGGAGACCCAGTACTTC. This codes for CATSRQIGETQYF.

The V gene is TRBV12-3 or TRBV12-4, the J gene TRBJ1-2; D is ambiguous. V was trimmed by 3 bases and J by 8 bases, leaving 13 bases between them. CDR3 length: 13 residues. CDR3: CASSFNSLRGYTF. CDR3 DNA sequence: TGTGCCAGCAGTTTTAACAGCTTGAGGGGCTACACCTTC.

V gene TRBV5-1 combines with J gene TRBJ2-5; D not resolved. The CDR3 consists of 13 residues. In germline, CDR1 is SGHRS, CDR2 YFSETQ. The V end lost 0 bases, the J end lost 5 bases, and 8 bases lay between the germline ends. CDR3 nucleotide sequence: TGCGCCAGCAGCTTGGACCATGTGGAGACCCAGTACTTC. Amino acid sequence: CASSLDHVETQYF.

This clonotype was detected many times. CDR3 sequence reads: CASSLAAIVTDTQYF. CDR3 sequence (DNA): TGCGCCAGCAGCTTGGCCGCTATTGTCACAGATACGCAGTATTTT. V usage is TRBV5-1 and J usage is TRBJ2-3; D gene unclear. Germline V gene sequence: CDR1 SGHRS, CDR2 YFSETQ. V was trimmed by 0 bases and J by 2 bases, leaving 10 bases between them. The CDR3 is 15 amino acids.